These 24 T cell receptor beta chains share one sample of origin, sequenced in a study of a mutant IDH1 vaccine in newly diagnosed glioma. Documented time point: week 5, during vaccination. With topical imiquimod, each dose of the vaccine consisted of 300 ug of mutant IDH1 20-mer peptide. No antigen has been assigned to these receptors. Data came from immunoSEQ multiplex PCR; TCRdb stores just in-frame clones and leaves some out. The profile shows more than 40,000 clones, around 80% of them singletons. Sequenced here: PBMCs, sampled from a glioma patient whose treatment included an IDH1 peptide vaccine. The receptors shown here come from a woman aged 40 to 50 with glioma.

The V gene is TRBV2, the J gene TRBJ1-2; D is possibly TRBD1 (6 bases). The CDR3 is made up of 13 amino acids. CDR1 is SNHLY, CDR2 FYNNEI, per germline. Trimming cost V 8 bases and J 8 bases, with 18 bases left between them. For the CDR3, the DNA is TGTGCCAGCCGAGGGGGGATAACTATGGGCTACACCTTC. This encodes CASRGGITMGYTF.

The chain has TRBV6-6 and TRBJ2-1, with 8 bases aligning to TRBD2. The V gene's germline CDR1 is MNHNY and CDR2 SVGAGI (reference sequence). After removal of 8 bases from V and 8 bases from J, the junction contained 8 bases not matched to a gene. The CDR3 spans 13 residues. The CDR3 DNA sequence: TGTGCCAGCGAAGGGCCAGCGGGGGATGAGCAGTTCTTC. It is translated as CASEGPAGDEQFF.

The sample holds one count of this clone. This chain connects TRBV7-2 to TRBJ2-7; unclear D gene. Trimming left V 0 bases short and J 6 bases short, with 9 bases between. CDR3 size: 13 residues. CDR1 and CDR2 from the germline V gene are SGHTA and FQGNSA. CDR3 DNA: TGTGCCAGCAGCTTAGCAGTCCTACCCGAGCAGTACTTC. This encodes CASSLAVLPEQYF.

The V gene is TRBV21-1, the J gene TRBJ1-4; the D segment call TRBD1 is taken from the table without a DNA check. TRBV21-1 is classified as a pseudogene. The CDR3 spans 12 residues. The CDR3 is CASSSHIEKLFF. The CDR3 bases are TGTGCCAGCAGCTCTCACATAGAAAAACTGTTTTTT.

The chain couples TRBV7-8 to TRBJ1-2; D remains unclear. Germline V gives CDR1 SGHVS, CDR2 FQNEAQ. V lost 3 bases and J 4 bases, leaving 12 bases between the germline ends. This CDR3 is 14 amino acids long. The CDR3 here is CASSFTEGVYGYTF. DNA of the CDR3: TGTGCCAGCAGCTTTACTGAAGGCGTCTATGGCTACACCTTC.

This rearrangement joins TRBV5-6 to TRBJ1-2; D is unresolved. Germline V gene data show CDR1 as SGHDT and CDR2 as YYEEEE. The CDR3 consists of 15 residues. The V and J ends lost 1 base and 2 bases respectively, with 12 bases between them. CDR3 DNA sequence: TGTGCCAGCAGCTTGTCGCTAGCAGGAAACTATGGCTACACCTTC. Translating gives CASSLSLAGNYGYTF. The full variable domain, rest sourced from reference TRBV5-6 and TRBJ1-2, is DAGVTQSPTHLIKTRGQQVTLRCSPKSGHDTVSWYQQALGQGPQFIFQYYEEEERQRGNFPDRFSGHQFPNYSSELNVNALLLGDSALYLCASSLSLAGNYGYTFGSGTRLTVV.

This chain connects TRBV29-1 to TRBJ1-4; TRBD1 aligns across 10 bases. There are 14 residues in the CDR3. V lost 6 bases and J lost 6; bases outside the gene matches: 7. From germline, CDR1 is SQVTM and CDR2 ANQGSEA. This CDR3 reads CSVPGTGDHEKLFF. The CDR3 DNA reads TGCAGCGTGCCCGGGACAGGGGATCATGAAAAACTGTTTTTT.

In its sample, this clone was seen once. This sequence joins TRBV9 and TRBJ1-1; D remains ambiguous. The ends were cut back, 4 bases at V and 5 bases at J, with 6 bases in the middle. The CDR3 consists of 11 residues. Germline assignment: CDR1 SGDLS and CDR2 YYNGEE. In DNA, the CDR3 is TGTGCCAGCAGCCTGGGAACTGAAGCTTTCTTT. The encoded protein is CASSLGTEAFF.

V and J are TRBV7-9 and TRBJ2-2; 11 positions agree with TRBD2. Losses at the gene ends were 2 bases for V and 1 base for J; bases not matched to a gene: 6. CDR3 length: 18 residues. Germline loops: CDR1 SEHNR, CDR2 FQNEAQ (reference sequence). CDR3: CASSLRPGLAENTGELFF. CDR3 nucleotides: TGTGCCAGCAGCTTAAGGCCGGGACTAGCGGAGAACACCGGGGAGCTGTTTTTT.

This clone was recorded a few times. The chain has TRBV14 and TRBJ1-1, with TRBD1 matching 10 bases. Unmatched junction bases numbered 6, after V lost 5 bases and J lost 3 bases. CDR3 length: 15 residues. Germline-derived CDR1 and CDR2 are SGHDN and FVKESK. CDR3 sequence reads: CASSGRQGAYTEAFF. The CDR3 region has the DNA TGTGCCAGCAGCGGGCGACAGGGGGCTTACACTGAAGCTTTCTTT.

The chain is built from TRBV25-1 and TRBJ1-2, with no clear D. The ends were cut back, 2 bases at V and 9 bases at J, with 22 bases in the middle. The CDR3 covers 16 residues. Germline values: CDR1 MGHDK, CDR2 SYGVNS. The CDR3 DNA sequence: TGTGCCAGCAGTGAAAGGGTTCCAGGCGCGGGTCTTAGCTACACCTTC. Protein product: CASSERVPGAGLSYTF.

CDR3 bases: TGTGCCAGCAGCTTGCTCTCGCCGGAGCAGTACTTC. Translation gives CASSLLSPEQYF. The chain employs TRBV5-6 and TRBJ2-7; D uncertain. The CDR3 runs to 12 residues. Looked up from germline, CDR1 is SGHDT and CDR2 is YYEEEE. Deletions cut 1 base from V and 7 bases from J, with 9 bases between. The full variable domain, rest sourced from reference TRBV5-6 and TRBJ2-7, is DAGVTQSPTHLIKTRGQQVTLRCSPKSGHDTVSWYQQALGQGPQFIFQYYEEEERQRGNFPDRFSGHQFPNYSSELNVNALLLGDSALYLCASSLLSPEQYFGPGTRLTVT.

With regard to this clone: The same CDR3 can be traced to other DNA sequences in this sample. The CDR3 DNA reads TGTGCCAGCTCACCACCGGGCCAGCCCCAGCATTTT. Its protein product is CASSPPGQPQHF. The chain recombines TRBV18 with TRBJ1-5; D gene uncertain. Per germline, CDR1 KGHSH and CDR2 LQKENI. V was pared by 0 bases and J by 7 bases, with 4 bases between. The CDR3 extends over 12 amino acids.

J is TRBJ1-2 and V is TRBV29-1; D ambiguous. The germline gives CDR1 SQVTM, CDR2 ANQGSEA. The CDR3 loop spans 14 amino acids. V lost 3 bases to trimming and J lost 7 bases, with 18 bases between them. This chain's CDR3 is CSVEQAGGVVGYTF. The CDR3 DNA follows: TGCAGCGTTGAGCAGGCAGGCGGAGTAGTTGGCTACACCTTC. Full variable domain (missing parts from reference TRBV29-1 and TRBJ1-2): SAVISQKPSRDICQRGTSLTIQCQVDSQVTMMFWYRQQPGQSLTLIATANQGSEATYESGFVIDKFPISRPNLTFSTLTVSNMSPEDSSIYLCSVEQAGGVVGYTFGSGTRLTVV.

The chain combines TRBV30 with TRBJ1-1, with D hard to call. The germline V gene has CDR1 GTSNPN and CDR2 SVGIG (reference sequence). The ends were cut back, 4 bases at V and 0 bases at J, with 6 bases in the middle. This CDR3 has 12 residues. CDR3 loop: CAWNLLNTEAFF. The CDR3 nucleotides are TGTGCCTGGAACCTGTTGAACACTGAAGCTTTCTTT.

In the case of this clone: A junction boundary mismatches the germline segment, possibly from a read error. Here the CDR3 DNA reads TGTGCTAGCAGCCCCCCCAACACGGACACTGAAGCTTTCTTT. Amino acid sequence: CASSPPNTDTEAFF. The chain joins TRBV7-7 to TRBJ1-1; no clear D gene. The V gene's germline CDR1 is SSHAT and CDR2 FNYEAQ (reference sequence). The CDR3 loop spans 14 amino acids. The full variable domain, completed using reference TRBV7-7 and TRBJ1-1, is GAGVSQSPRYKVTKRGQDVTLRCDPISSHATLYWYQQALGQGPEFLTYFNYEAQPDKSGLPSDRFSAERPEGSISTLTIQRTEQRDSAMYRCASSPPNTDTEAFFGQGTRLTVV.

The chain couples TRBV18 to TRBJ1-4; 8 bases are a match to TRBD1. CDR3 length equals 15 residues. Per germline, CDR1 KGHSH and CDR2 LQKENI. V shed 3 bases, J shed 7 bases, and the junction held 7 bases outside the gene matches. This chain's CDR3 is CASSPRQGTGEKLFF. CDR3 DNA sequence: TGTGCCAGCTCACCTCGACAGGGGACGGGTGAAAAACTGTTTTTT.

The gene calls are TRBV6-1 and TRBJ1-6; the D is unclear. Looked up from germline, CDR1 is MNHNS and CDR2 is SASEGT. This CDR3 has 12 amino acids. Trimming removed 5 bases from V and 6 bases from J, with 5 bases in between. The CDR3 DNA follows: TGTGCCAGCAGTCTACTTAATTCACCCCTCCACTTT. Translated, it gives CASSLLNSPLHF.

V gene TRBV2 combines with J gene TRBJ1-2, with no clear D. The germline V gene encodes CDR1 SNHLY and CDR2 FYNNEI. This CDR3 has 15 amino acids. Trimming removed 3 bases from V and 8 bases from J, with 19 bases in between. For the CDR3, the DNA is TGTGCCAGCAGTGACCCAGGTAGACCTAGAGAGGGCTACACCTTC. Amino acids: CASSDPGRPREGYTF.

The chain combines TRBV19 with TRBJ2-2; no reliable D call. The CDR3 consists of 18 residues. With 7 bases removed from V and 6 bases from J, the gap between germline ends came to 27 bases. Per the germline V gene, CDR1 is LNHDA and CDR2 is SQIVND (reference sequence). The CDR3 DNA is TGTGCCAGTACCCACTATCTCTCCGCCAATCCCAGAGCCGGGGAGCTGTTTTTT. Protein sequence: CASTHYLSANPRAGELFF.

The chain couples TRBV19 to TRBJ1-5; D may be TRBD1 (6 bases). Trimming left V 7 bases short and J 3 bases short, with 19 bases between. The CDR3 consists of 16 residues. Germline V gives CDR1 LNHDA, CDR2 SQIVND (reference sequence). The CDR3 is CASTTRAGGHNQPQHF. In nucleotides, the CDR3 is TGTGCCAGTACCACTCGGGCCGGGGGGCACAATCAGCCCCAGCATTTT.

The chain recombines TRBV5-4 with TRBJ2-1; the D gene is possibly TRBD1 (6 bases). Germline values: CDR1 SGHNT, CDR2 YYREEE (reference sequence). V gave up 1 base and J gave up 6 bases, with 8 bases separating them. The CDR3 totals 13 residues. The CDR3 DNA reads TGTGCCAGCAGCTTGCTAGGGGGCAATGAGCAGTTCTTC. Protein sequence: CASSLLGGNEQFF.

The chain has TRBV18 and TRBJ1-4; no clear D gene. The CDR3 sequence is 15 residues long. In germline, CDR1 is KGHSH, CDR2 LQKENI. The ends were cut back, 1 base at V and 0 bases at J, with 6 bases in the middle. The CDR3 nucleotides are TGTGCCAGCTCACCACTTGGCGCAACTAATGAAAAACTGTTTTTT. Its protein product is CASSPLGATNEKLFF. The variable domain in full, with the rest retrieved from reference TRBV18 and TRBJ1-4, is NAGVMQNPRHLVRRRGQEARLRCSPMKGHSHVYWYRQLPEEGLKFMVYLQKENIIDESGMPKERFSAEFPKEGPSILRIQQVVRGDSAAYFCASSPLGATNEKLFFGSGTQLSVL.

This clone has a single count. CDR3 DNA: TGTGCCAGCTCACCGAAGACAGACTACTATGGCTACACCTTC. Amino acid sequence: CASSPKTDYYGYTF. The genes are TRBV18 and TRBJ1-2; maybe TRBD1 (5 bases). This CDR3 is 14 amino acids long. CDR1 is KGHSH and CDR2 is LQKENI in the germline V gene. Trimming removed 3 bases at V and 3 bases at J, with 11 bases between.